A single sample gave rise to the 2 T cell receptor beta chains below, sequenced in a study of spatial heterogeneity in lung cancer. Time point meaning: blood taken at disease recurrence. Sequencing of whole RNA from tumor, nontumor lung or frozen PBMC involved no sorting. TCRdb called the 5' RACE reads again in MiXCR, with one record for every CDR3 protein. The sample holds 9,500 to 10,000 distinct CDR3 sequences; around 4.2% are singletons and the top ten take 15% to 20%. The specimen comprised PBMCs, sampled at recurrence. The receptors originated from a female donor with early-stage non-small cell lung cancer.

This clonotype is medium-sized by share. Found in a library prepared for alpha chains, this beta chain is an off-target read, and its abundance has little meaning. The chain links TRBV29-1 to TRBJ1-2; D unclear. The CDR3 contains 12 residues. The V and J ends lost 6 bases and 4 bases respectively, with 12 bases between them. Germline values: CDR1 SQVTM, CDR2 ANQGSEA. The DNA for the CDR3 is TGCAGCGTCGGGATAACTTTCTATGGCTACACCTTC. Translation gives CSVGITFYGYTF.

At least ten counts were recorded for this clonotype. This beta chain is a stray read from a library made for alpha chains; its abundance is not meaningful. The CDR3 sequence is CASSGRGQGNYGYTF. The CDR3 DNA reads TGTGCCAGCAGTGGGCGGGGACAGGGGAACTATGGCTACACCTTC. The chain uses TRBV28 and TRBJ1-2; 10 nucleotides align to TRBD1. J lost 2 bases, V lost 5 bases, and 5 bases had no gene match. The CDR3 spans 15 residues. Germline V gene lookup returns CDR1 MDHEN and CDR2 SYDVKM.